These T cell receptor beta chains were read from a single sample in a study of T cells after somatic rescue of genetic block. Sequencing used immunoSEQ multiplex PCR; TCRdb keeps in-frame clones, though not all of them. The table lists tens of thousands of clones, about nine tenths of them singletons. Sequencing used peripheral blood mononuclear cells (PBMCs). The receptor source for this set is a man aged 40-50 years. Both conserved end residues are part of each CDR3. Fields, in order: J gene, CDR3 length, clone size, V gene, CDR3 protein. Rows give clone size only sometimes, using once, few, many, or a class for an expanded clone.

j_call: TRBJ2-1; cdr3_length: 17; clone_size: .; v_call: TRBV11-2; cdr3_aa: CASRNLGRTYGRNEQFF
j_call: TRBJ2-5; cdr3_length: 15; clone_size: .; v_call: TRBV7-2; cdr3_aa: CASSLGSGLAGGQYF
j_call: TRBJ1-1; cdr3_length: 13; clone_size: .; v_call: TRBV11-2; cdr3_aa: CASSPLLNTEAFF
j_call: TRBJ1-4; cdr3_length: 12; clone_size: .; v_call: TRBV7-8; cdr3_aa: CASSLWSGQLFF
j_call: TRBJ2-2; cdr3_length: 19; clone_size: .; v_call: TRBV9; cdr3_aa: CASSSPKGSGRPNTGELFF
j_call: TRBJ1-5; cdr3_length: 13; clone_size: .; v_call: TRBV6-6; cdr3_aa: CASRDKVKQPQHF
j_call: TRBJ1-4; cdr3_length: 13; clone_size: .; v_call: TRBV18; cdr3_aa: CASSGDSNEKLFF
j_call: TRBJ2-7; cdr3_length: 15; clone_size: .; v_call: TRBV6-5; cdr3_aa: CASKKTSVSSYEQYF
j_call: TRBJ1-5; cdr3_length: 14; clone_size: .; v_call: TRBV30; cdr3_aa: CAWSLGQGGQPQHF
j_call: TRBJ2-5; cdr3_length: 16; clone_size: .; v_call: TRBV5-5; cdr3_aa: CASSRTSGGAGETQYF
j_call: TRBJ2-3; cdr3_length: 14; clone_size: .; v_call: TRBV7-3; cdr3_aa: CASSLNLGTDTQYF
j_call: TRBJ2-5; cdr3_length: 14; clone_size: .; v_call: TRBV7-6; cdr3_aa: CASSRGTPPETQYF
j_call: TRBJ1-4; cdr3_length: 12; clone_size: .; v_call: TRBV19; cdr3_aa: CASRAYREKLFF
j_call: TRBJ2-6; cdr3_length: 16; clone_size: .; v_call: TRBV7-8; cdr3_aa: CASSPGAKSGANVLTF
j_call: TRBJ1-6; cdr3_length: 14; clone_size: .; v_call: TRBV30; cdr3_aa: CAWRRDRYNSPLHF
j_call: TRBJ1-2; cdr3_length: 15; clone_size: .; v_call: TRBV4-1; cdr3_aa: CASTKTGADYYGYTF
j_call: TRBJ2-1; cdr3_length: 15; clone_size: .; v_call: TRBV2; cdr3_aa: CASSEVAGSYNEQFF
j_call: TRBJ2-1; cdr3_length: 15; clone_size: .; v_call: TRBV6-4; cdr3_aa: CASSAGGGSYNEQFF
j_call: TRBJ2-3; cdr3_length: 18; clone_size: .; v_call: TRBV18; cdr3_aa: CASSVQAFSGVYTDTQYF
j_call: TRBJ1-2; cdr3_length: 13; clone_size: .; v_call: TRBV6-5; cdr3_aa: CASSIGTGGGYTF
j_call: TRBJ2-7; cdr3_length: 12; clone_size: .; v_call: TRBV6-5; cdr3_aa: CASRSQGGEQYF
j_call: TRBJ1-2; cdr3_length: 15; clone_size: once; v_call: TRBV7-8; cdr3_aa: CASSSTGAGFYGYTF
j_call: TRBJ2-2; cdr3_length: 13; clone_size: .; v_call: TRBV25-1; cdr3_aa: CASSPADTGELFF
j_call: TRBJ2-5; cdr3_length: 14; clone_size: .; v_call: TRBV27; cdr3_aa: CASSKRDGQETQYF
j_call: TRBJ1-2; cdr3_length: 12; clone_size: .; v_call: TRBV6-5; cdr3_aa: CASSDRNYGYTF
j_call: TRBJ2-5; cdr3_length: 16; clone_size: .; v_call: TRBV5-6; cdr3_aa: CASSGGTSGSGETQYF
j_call: TRBJ1-2; cdr3_length: 15; clone_size: .; v_call: TRBV6-5; cdr3_aa: CASSGRDRGDYGYTF
j_call: TRBJ2-1; cdr3_length: 14; clone_size: .; v_call: TRBV7-9; cdr3_aa: CASSLAGGLNEQFF
j_call: TRBJ1-5; cdr3_length: 15; clone_size: .; v_call: TRBV28; cdr3_aa: CASSLWTGSNQPQHF
j_call: TRBJ2-5; cdr3_length: 16; clone_size: .; v_call: TRBV4-1; cdr3_aa: CASSQGETTIQETQYF
j_call: TRBJ2-5; cdr3_length: 16; clone_size: .; v_call: TRBV5-1; cdr3_aa: CASSLANAGYGETQYF
j_call: TRBJ1-4; cdr3_length: 14; clone_size: .; v_call: TRBV2; cdr3_aa: CASSGDNVGEKLFF
j_call: TRBJ2-2; cdr3_length: 14; clone_size: .; v_call: TRBV11-2; cdr3_aa: CASSWAAYTGELFF
j_call: TRBJ2-7; cdr3_length: 16; clone_size: .; v_call: TRBV11-3; cdr3_aa: CASSLWARLRSYEQYF
j_call: TRBJ2-3; cdr3_length: 15; clone_size: .; v_call: TRBV6-1; cdr3_aa: CASCRTSGGRDTQYF
j_call: TRBJ1-2; cdr3_length: 12; clone_size: .; v_call: TRBV2; cdr3_aa: CATPVVYYGYTF